Included here is one T cell receptor (beta chain) sequence, with context. Its matching antigen is unknown. The record originates from a study of cytomegalovirus exposure and HLA in healthy donors. Trimming shortened V by 4 bases and J by 4 bases, and 12 bases separated the two germline ends. The CDR3 totals 13 residues. CDR1 is SGHRS, CDR2 YFSETQ, per germline. Regarding the study as a whole: CMV serostatus was the only recorded immune exposure for donors. HLA alleles were associated with around 17,000 TCR beta sequences in a later analysis at 0.05 false discovery rate. Specificity of a few CMV-associated chains for CMV antigens was verified in vitro.

PCR used 60 Vbeta primers and 13 Jbeta primers. How the authors handled the data: About 80 million unique TCR beta chains, around 11 million of them shared, were counted by a later analysis. The repertoire was sequenced with immunoSEQ multiplex PCR; TCRdb's copy has only in-frame clones and lacks some. That table is the source of V, J and clone size, and D and trimming were worked out from the DNA. Counted here are roughly 190,000 clones, 79% occurring once; the ten biggest clones make up about 2.5%. The V and J genes are TRBV5-1 and TRBJ2-7, with a possible D match to TRBD1 (5 bases). The sample taken for sequencing was PBMCs. The sequence was collected from a woman in her forties or fifties in good health and CMV-seronegative. In nucleotides, the CDR3 is TGCGCCAGCAGCCCCATTGGGGCTTACGAGCAGTACTTC. Protein sequence: CASSPIGAYEQYF.